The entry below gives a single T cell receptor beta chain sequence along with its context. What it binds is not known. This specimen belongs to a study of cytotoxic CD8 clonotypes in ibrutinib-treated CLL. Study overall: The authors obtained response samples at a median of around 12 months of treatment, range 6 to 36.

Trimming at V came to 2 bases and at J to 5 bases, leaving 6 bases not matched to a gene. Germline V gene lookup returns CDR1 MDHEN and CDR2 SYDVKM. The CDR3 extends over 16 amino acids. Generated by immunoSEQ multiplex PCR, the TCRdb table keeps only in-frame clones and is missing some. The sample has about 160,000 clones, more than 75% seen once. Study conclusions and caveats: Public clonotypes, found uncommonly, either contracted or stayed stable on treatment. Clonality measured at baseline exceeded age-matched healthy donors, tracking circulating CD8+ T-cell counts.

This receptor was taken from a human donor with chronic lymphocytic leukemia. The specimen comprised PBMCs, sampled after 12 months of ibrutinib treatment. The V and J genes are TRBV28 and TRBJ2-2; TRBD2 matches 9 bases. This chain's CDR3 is CASSLSGGRRTGELFF. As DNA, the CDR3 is TGTGCCAGCAGTTTAAGCGGGGGGAGGCGTACCGGGGAGCTGTTTTTT.